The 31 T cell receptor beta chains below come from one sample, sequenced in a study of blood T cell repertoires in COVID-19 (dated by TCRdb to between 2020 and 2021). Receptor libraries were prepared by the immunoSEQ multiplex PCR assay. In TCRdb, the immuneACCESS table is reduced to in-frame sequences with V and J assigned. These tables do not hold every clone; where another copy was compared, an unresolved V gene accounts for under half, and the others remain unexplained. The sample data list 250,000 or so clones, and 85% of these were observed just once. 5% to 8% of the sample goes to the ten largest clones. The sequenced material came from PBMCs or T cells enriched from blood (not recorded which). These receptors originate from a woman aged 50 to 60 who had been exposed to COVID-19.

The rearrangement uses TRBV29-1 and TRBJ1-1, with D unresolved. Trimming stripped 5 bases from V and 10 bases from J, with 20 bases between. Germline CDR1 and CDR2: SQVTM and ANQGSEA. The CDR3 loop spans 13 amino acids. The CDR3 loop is CSVLAGPGGAAFF. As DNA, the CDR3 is TGCAGCGTTCTCGCCGGGCCGGGAGGTGCAGCTTTCTTT.

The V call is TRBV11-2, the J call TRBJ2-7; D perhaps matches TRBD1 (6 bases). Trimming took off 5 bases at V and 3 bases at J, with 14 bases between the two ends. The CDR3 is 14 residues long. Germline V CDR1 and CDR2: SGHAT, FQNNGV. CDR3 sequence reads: CASSATQGDYEQYF. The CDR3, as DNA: TGTGCCAGCAGCGCAACACAGGGAGACTACGAGCAGTACTTC.

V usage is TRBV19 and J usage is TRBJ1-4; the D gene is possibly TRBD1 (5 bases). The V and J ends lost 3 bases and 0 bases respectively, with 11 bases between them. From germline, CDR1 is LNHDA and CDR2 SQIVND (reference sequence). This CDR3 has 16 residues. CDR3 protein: CASSIARGATNEKLFF. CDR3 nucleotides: TGTGCCAGTAGTATTGCGCGGGGCGCAACTAATGAAAAACTGTTTTTT.

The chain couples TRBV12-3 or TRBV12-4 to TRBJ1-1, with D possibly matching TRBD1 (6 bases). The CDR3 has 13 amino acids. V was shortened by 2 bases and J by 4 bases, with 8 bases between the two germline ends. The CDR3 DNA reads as TGTGCCAGCAGTTTACAGGGGACCACTGAAGCTTTCTTT. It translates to CASSLQGTTEAFF.

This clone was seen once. The CDR3 region is CASSLKPSGGAEQFF. CDR3 coding DNA: TGTGCCAGCAGTTTAAAGCCTAGCGGGGGGGCTGAGCAGTTCTTC. V is TRBV27 and J is TRBJ2-1; 12 bases match TRBD2. The trim removed 2 bases at V and 9 bases at J, leaving 5 bases unmatched. This CDR3 comprises 15 residues. Germline assignment: CDR1 MNHEY and CDR2 SMNVEV (reference sequence).

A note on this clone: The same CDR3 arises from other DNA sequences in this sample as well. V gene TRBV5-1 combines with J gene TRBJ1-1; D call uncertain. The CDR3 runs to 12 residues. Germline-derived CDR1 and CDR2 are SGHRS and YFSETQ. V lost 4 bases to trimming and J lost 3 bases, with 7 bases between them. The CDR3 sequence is CASSGGYTEAFF. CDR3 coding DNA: TGCGCCAGCAGCGGCGGGTACACTGAAGCTTTCTTT.

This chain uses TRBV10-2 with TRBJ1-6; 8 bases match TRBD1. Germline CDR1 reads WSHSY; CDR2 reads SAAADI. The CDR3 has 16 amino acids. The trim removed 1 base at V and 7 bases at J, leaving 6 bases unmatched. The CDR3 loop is CASSELAGGRNSPLHF. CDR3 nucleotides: TGCGCCAGCAGTGAGTTGGCAGGGGGCAGGAATTCACCCCTCCACTTT.

The CDR3 protein is CASSGQGGIYGYTF. CDR3 nucleotide sequence: TGTGCCAGTAGTGGACAGGGCGGGATCTATGGCTACACCTTC. This rearrangement joins TRBV19 to TRBJ1-2; 8 positions agree with TRBD1. Trimming cost V 5 bases and J 4 bases; bases outside gene matches: 6. CDR3 size: 14 residues. Germline V gives CDR1 LNHDA, CDR2 SQIVND (reference sequence). The complete variable domain, with remaining parts taken from reference TRBV19 and TRBJ1-2, reads DGGITQSPKYLFRKEGQNVTLSCEQNLNHDAMYWYRQDPGQGLRLIYYSQIVNDFQKGDIAEGYSVSREKKESFPLTVTSAQKNPTAFYLCASSGQGGIYGYTFGSGTRLTVV.

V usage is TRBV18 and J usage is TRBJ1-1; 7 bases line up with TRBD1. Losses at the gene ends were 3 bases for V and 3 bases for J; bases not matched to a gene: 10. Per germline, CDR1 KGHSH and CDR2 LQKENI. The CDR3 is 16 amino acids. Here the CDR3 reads CASSPKTGLSYTEAFF. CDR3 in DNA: TGTGCCAGCTCACCTAAGACAGGGCTGAGTTACACTGAAGCTTTCTTT.

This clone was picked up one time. The chain's CDR3 is CASSSGRGVTYEQYF. CDR3 coding DNA: TGCGCCAGCAGCTCAGGTCGGGGGGTGACCTACGAGCAGTACTTC. The chain employs TRBV5-1 and TRBJ2-7; the match to TRBD2 covers 7 bases. Germline V gives CDR1 SGHRS, CDR2 YFSETQ. Unmatched junction bases numbered 8, after V lost 3 bases and J lost 2 bases. This CDR3 comprises 15 residues.

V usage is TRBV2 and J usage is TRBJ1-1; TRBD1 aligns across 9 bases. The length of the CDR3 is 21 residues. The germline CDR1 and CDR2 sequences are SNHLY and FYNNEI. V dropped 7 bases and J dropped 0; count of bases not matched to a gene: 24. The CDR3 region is CASTWQGTGSLFPSMNTEAFF. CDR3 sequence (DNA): TGTGCCAGCACTTGGCAAGGGACAGGGTCTCTGTTTCCCTCAATGAACACTGAAGCTTTCTTT.

The CDR3 region has the DNA TGCGCCAGCAGTGCAGGGAACACTGAAGCTTTCTTT. Its protein is CASSAGNTEAFF. The genes are TRBV10-2 and TRBJ1-1; D remains unclear. The CDR3 covers 12 residues. V was pared by 4 bases and J by 1 base, with 4 bases between. Looked up from germline, CDR1 is WSHSY and CDR2 is SAAADI.

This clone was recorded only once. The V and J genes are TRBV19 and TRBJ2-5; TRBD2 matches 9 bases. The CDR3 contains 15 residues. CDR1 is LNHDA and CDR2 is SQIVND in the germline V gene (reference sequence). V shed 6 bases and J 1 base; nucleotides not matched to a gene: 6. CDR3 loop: CASSRLAAFQETQYF. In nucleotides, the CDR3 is TGTGCCAGTAGCAGACTAGCGGCTTTCCAAGAGACCCAGTACTTC. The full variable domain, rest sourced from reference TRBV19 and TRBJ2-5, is DGGITQSPKYLFRKEGQNVTLSCEQNLNHDAMYWYRQDPGQGLRLIYYSQIVNDFQKGDIAEGYSVSREKKESFPLTVTSAQKNPTAFYLCASSRLAAFQETQYFGPGTRLLVL.

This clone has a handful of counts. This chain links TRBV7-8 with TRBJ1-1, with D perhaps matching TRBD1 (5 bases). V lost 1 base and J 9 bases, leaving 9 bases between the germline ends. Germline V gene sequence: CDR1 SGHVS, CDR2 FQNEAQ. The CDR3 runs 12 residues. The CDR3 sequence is CASSLEGAKAFF. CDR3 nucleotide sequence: TGTGCCAGCAGCTTAGAAGGGGCGAAAGCTTTCTTT.

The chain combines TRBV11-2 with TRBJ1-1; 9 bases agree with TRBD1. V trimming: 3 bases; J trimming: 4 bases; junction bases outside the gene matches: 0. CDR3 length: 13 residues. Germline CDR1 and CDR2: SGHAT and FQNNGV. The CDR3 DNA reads TGTGCCAGCAGCTTGGGACAGGGCACTGAAGCTTTCTTT. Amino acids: CASSLGQGTEAFF.

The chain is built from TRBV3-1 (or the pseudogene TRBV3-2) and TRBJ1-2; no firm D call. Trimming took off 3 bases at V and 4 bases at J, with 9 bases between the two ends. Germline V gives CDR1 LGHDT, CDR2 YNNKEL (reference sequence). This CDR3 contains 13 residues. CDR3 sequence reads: CASSHEGFYGYTF. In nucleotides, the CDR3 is TGTGCCAGCAGCCATGAGGGATTCTATGGCTACACCTTC.

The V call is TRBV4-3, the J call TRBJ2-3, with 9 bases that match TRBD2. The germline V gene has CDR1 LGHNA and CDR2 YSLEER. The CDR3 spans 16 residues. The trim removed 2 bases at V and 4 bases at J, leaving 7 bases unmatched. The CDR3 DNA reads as TGCGCCAGCAGCCAAAGAGACGCGGGGGGGCCAGATACGCAGTATTTT. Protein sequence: CASSQRDAGGPDTQYF.

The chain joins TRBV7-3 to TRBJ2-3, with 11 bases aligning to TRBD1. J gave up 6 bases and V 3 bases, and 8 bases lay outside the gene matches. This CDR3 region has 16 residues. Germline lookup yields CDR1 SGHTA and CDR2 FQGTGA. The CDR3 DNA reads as TGTGCCAGCAGCTTCTCCGGGACAGGGGGTATGGATACGCAGTATTTT. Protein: CASSFSGTGGMDTQYF.

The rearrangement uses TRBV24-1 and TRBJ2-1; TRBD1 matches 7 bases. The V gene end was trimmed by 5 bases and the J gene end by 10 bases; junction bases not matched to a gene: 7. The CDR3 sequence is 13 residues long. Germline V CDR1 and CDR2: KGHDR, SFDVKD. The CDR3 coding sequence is TGTGCCACCAGTGCTGGCAGGGGGATGGAGCAGTTCTTC. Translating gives CATSAGRGMEQFF.

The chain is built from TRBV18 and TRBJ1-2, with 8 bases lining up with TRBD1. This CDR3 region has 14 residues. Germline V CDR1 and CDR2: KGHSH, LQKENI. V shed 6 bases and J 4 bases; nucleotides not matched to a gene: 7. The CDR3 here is CASSRTGSAYGYTF. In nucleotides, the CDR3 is TGTGCCAGCTCCCGGACAGGGTCGGCCTATGGCTACACCTTC.

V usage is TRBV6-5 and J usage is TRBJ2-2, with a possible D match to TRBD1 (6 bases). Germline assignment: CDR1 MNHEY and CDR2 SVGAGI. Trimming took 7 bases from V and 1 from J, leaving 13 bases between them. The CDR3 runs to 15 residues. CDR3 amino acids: CASTQGTKNTGELFF. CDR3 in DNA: TGTGCCAGCACCCAAGGGACAAAGAACACCGGGGAGCTGTTTTTT.

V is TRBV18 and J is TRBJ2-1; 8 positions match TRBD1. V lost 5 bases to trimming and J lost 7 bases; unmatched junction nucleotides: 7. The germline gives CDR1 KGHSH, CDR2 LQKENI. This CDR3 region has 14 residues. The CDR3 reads CASSTGQARNEQFF. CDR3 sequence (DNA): TGTGCCAGCTCAACGGGACAGGCACGGAATGAGCAGTTCTTC. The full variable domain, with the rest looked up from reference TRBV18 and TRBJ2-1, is NAGVMQNPRHLVRRRGQEARLRCSPMKGHSHVYWYRQLPEEGLKFMVYLQKENIIDESGMPKERFSAEFPKEGPSILRIQQVVRGDSAAYFCASSTGQARNEQFFGPGTRLTVL.

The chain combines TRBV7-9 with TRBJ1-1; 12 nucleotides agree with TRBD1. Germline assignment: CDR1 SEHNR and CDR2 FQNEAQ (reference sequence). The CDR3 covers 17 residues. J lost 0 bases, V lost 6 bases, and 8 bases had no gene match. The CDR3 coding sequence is TGTGCCAGCAGTAGAGGGACAGGGGGCCCGATGAACACTGAAGCTTTCTTT. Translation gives CASSRGTGGPMNTEAFF.

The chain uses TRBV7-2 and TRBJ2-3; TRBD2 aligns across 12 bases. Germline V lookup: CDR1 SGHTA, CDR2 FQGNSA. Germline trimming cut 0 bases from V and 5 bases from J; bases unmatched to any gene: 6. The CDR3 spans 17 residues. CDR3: CASSLALAGGRGDTQYF. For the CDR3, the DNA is TGTGCCAGCAGCTTAGCACTAGCGGGGGGCCGTGGAGATACGCAGTATTTT. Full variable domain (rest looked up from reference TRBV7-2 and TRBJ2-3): GAGVSQSPSNKVTEKGKDVELRCDPISGHTALYWYRQSLGQGLEFLIYFQGNSAPDKSGLPSDRFSAERTGGSVSTLTIQRTQQEDSAVYLCASSLALAGGRGDTQYFGPGTRLTVL.

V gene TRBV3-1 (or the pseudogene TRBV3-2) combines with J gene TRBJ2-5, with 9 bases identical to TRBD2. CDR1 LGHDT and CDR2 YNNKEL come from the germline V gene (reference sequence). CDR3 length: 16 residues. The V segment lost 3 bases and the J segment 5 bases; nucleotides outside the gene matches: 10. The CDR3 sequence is CASSHLLAGTIETQYF. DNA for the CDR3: TGTGCCAGCAGCCACCTTCTAGCGGGGACGATCGAGACCCAGTACTTC.

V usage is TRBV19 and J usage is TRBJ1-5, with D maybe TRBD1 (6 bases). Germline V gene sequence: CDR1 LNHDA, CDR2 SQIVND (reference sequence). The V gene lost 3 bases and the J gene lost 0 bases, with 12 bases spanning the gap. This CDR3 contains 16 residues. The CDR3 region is CASSMRGTLSNQPQHF. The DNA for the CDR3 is TGTGCCAGTAGTATGAGGGGGACCCTTAGCAATCAGCCCCAGCATTTT.

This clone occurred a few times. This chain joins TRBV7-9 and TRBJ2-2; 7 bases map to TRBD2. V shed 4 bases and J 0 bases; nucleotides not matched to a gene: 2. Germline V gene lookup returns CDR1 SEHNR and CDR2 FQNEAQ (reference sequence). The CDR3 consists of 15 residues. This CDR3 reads CASSWSGANTGELFF. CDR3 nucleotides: TGTGCCAGCAGCTGGAGCGGGGCGAACACCGGGGAGCTGTTTTTT.

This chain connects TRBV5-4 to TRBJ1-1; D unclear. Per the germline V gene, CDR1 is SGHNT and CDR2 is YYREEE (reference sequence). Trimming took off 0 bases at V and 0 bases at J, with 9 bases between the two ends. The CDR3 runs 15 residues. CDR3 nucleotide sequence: TGTGCCAGCAGCTTGGGGGCAGGCATGAACACTGAAGCTTTCTTT. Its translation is CASSLGAGMNTEAFF.

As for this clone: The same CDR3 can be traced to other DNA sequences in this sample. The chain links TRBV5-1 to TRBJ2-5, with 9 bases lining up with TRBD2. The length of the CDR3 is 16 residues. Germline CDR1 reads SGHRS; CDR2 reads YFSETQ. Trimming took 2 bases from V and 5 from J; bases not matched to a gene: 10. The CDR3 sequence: CASSLRAGGPVETQYF. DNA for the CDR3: TGCGCCAGCAGCTTAAGAGCGGGGGGTCCGGTGGAGACCCAGTACTTC.

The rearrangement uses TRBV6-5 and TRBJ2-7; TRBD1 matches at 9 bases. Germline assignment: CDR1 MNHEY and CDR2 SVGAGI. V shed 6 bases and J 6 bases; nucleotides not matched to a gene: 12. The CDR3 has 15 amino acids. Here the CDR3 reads CASRPSGTGSFEQYF. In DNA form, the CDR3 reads TGTGCCAGCAGACCTTCCGGGACAGGGAGTTTCGAGCAGTACTTC.

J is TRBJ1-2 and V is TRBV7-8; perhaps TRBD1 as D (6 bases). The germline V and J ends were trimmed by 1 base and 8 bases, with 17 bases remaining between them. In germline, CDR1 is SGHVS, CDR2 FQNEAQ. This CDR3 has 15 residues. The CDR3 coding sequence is TGTGCCAGCAGCTTAGTTCAGGGAGGGGGAGGGGGCTACACCTTC. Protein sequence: CASSLVQGGGGGYTF.